The 31 T cell receptor beta chains in this list originate from one sample, sequenced in a study of Ad26.COV2.S vaccination and SARS-CoV-2 variants. TCRdb's copy holds only in-frame clones and misses some; the assay was immunoSEQ multiplex PCR. Altogether over 400,000 clones are present, about 92% being singletons, with the ten largest covering about 1.7%. Described treatment: around 19 received Ad26.COV2.S at low or high dose, single or two shots; roughly 5 received placebo; per-sample allocation not given. Sampling was done on day 63 after the first vaccine or placebo injection. The specimen was peripheral blood, collected in a trial of Ad26.COV2.S vaccine versus placebo. Every receptor here comes from a person aged 18-60 years who received the Ad26.COV2.S COVID-19 vaccine or a placebo.

This rearrangement joins TRBV14 to TRBJ1-2; no definite D call. Trimming removed 4 bases at V and 4 bases at J, with 10 bases between. The CDR3 sequence is 13 residues long. Germline CDR1 SGHDN, CDR2 FVKESK. CDR3 amino acids: CASSPGTPYGYTF. The CDR3, as DNA: TGTGCCAGCAGCCCTGGCACGCCCTATGGCTACACCTTC.

The chain joins TRBV4-1 to TRBJ1-3; D is unclear. Trimming took 1 base from V and 0 from J, leaving 13 bases between them. The CDR3 is 17 amino acids. The germline V gene encodes CDR1 MGHRA and CDR2 YSYEKL. Here the CDR3 reads CASSQGQARASGNTIYF. The CDR3, as DNA: TGCGCCAGCAGCCAAGGGCAGGCTAGGGCCTCTGGAAACACCATATATTTT.

The genes are TRBV18 and TRBJ1-1, with unresolved D. Trimming left V 0 bases short and J 5 bases short, with 19 bases between. Germline loops: CDR1 KGHSH, CDR2 LQKENI. The CDR3 loop spans 17 amino acids. The CDR3 region has the DNA TGTGCCAGCTCACCACCAGGGCCAAGTACCCGTGTGACTGAAGCTTTCTTT. Translating it yields CASSPPGPSTRVTEAFF.

The chain has TRBV5-1 and TRBJ2-2; TRBD1 is a possible D gene (5 bases). CDR3 length: 15 amino acids. Germline loops: CDR1 SGHRS, CDR2 YFSETQ. V lost 0 bases and J lost 2, with 8 bases in between. CDR3 loop: CASSLGGQNTGELFF. The CDR3 DNA sequence: TGCGCCAGCAGCTTGGGGGGCCAAAACACCGGGGAGCTGTTTTTT. Looking up the rest from reference TRBV5-1 and TRBJ2-2 gives the full variable domain: KAGVTQTPRYLIKTRGQQVTLSCSPISGHRSVSWYQQTPGQGLQFLFEYFSETQRNKGNFPGRFSGRQFSNSRSEMNVSTLELGDSALYLCASSLGGQNTGELFFGEGSRLTVL.

The V gene is TRBV19, the J gene TRBJ2-2, with 8 bases that match TRBD2. CDR3 length: 15 residues. Unmatched junction bases numbered 5, after V lost 3 bases and J lost 5 bases. Per the germline V gene, CDR1 is LNHDA and CDR2 is SQIVND (reference sequence). The chain's CDR3 is CASSILSGGTGELFF. CDR3 bases: TGTGCCAGTAGTATCCTAAGCGGGGGAACCGGGGAGCTGTTTTTT.

CDR3: CASSLRPLVLGGAGGETQYF. CDR3 DNA: TGTGCCAGCAGTTTACGCCCTTTGGTTCTCGGGGGGGCTGGGGGAGAGACCCAGTACTTC. V gene TRBV28 combines with J gene TRBJ2-5; 8 bases are a match to TRBD2. The junction had 21 bases not matched to a gene; V was cut back by 2 bases and J by 4 bases. The CDR3 has 20 residues. The germline V gene encodes CDR1 MDHEN and CDR2 SYDVKM.

The J gene is TRBJ2-1, the V gene TRBV5-5; 8 bases agree with TRBD1. The V gene end was trimmed by 0 bases and the J gene end by 8 bases; junction bases not matched to a gene: 7. CDR1 is SGHKS and CDR2 is YYEKEE in the germline V gene (reference sequence). The CDR3 totals 15 residues. The CDR3 nucleotides are TGTGCCAGCAGCTTGGGGGGCAGGGGGCTGGATGAGCAGTTCTTC. Translation: CASSLGGRGLDEQFF.

This chain connects TRBV7-2 to TRBJ2-5; D unresolved. Trimming left V 5 bases short and J 5 bases short, with 15 bases between. This CDR3 has 14 residues. The germline V gene encodes CDR1 SGHTA and CDR2 FQGNSA. The CDR3 reads CASSPGPLVETQYF. The CDR3 DNA follows: TGTGCCAGCAGCCCTGGGCCCTTAGTGGAGACCCAGTACTTC.

The chain couples TRBV30 to TRBJ1-1, with no clear D. This CDR3 is 14 amino acids long. CDR1 is GTSNPN and CDR2 is SVGIG in the germline V gene (reference sequence). V lost 1 base to trimming and J lost 0 bases, with 9 bases between them. The CDR3 loop reads CAWSGTSLNTEAFF. Here the CDR3 DNA reads TGTGCCTGGAGTGGGACCTCCCTGAACACTGAAGCTTTCTTT.

V and J are TRBV28 and TRBJ1-1; D is undetermined. V lost 3 bases and J 2 bases, leaving 7 bases between the germline ends. This CDR3 contains 13 residues. Germline V CDR1 and CDR2: MDHEN, SYDVKM. CDR3 loop: CASSFPVNTEAFF. CDR3 bases: TGTGCCAGCAGTTTCCCGGTAAACACTGAAGCTTTCTTT.

The rearrangement uses TRBV16 and TRBJ1-5; 9 positions agree with TRBD1. The V segment lost 0 bases and the J segment 5 bases; nucleotides outside the gene matches: 2. The CDR3 consists of 15 residues. CDR1 is KGHSY, CDR2 FQNENV, per germline. CDR3 amino acids: CASSQSGQGDQPQHF. Here the CDR3 DNA reads TGTGCCAGCAGCCAATCGGGACAGGGCGATCAGCCCCAGCATTTT.

The V and J genes are TRBV7-2 and TRBJ2-3; 13 positions match TRBD2. Germline values: CDR1 SGHTA, CDR2 FQGNSA. After removal of 1 base from V and 5 bases from J, the junction contained 6 bases not matched to a gene. The CDR3 consists of 17 residues. This CDR3 is CASSLELAGGPGDTQYF. The CDR3, as DNA: TGTGCCAGCAGCTTAGAACTAGCGGGGGGGCCGGGAGATACGCAGTATTTT.

The rearrangement joins TRBV4-1 to TRBJ1-3; D is ambiguous. Germline CDR1 reads MGHRA; CDR2 reads YSYEKL. This CDR3 is built from 16 residues. Trimming took off 1 base at V and 0 bases at J, with 10 bases between the two ends. CDR3 region: CASSQGGASSGNTIYF. As DNA, the CDR3 is TGCGCCAGCAGCCAAGGCGGAGCCAGCTCTGGAAACACCATATATTTT.

The chain employs TRBV7-9 and TRBJ1-1; D is perhaps TRBD1 (5 bases). Germline assignment: CDR1 SEHNR and CDR2 FQNEAQ (reference sequence). The V end lost 2 bases, the J end lost 4 bases, and 14 bases lay between the germline ends. The CDR3 length is 15 residues. The DNA for the CDR3 is TGTGCCAGCAGCTTACGTTCTGAAGGGGTCACTGAAGCTTTCTTT. Protein: CASSLRSEGVTEAFF.

This chain joins TRBV6-5 and TRBJ2-5; 14 positions match TRBD2. With V trimmed by 4 bases and J by 3 bases, 4 bases remained unmatched. The CDR3 is 16 amino acids. The V gene's germline CDR1 is MNHEY and CDR2 SVGAGI. The CDR3 nucleotides are TGTGCCAGCAGTTCCCGGGGACTAGCGGGGGAAGAGACCCAGTACTTC. This codes for CASSSRGLAGEETQYF.

This clone has only a few counts. The V gene is TRBV9, the J gene TRBJ2-2, with D possibly being TRBD1 or TRBD2 (5 bases each). V was clipped by 2 bases and J by 6 bases, with 17 bases between them. Germline values: CDR1 SGDLS, CDR2 YYNGEE. This CDR3 contains 16 residues. For the CDR3, the DNA is TGTGCCAGCAGCGTGTCGGCAGGGAGTACGTCCGGGGAGCTGTTTTTT. Translating it yields CASSVSAGSTSGELFF.

The CDR3 sequence is CASSLTLAGYNEQFF. CDR3 nucleotide sequence: TGTGCCAGCAGTTTAACCCTAGCGGGGTACAATGAGCAGTTCTTC. The J gene is TRBJ2-1, the V gene TRBV28, with 9 bases matching TRBD2. V dropped 2 bases and J dropped 4; count of bases not matched to a gene: 3. CDR1 is MDHEN, CDR2 SYDVKM, per germline. CDR3 length: 15 residues.

CDR3 nucleotide sequence: TGTGCCAGCAGTTCAACCGGGACAGGGGGCACTGAAGCTTTCTTT. Its protein is CASSSTGTGGTEAFF. The V and J genes are TRBV27 and TRBJ1-1, with 11 bases lining up with TRBD1. The CDR3 has 15 amino acids. Germline-derived CDR1 and CDR2 are MNHEY and SMNVEV (reference sequence). The junction had 5 bases not matched to a gene; V was cut back by 4 bases and J by 4 bases.

The chain uses TRBV7-9 and TRBJ2-7, with TRBD1 matching over 7 bases. J lost 3 bases, V lost 1 base, and 0 bases had no gene match. The CDR3 extends over 13 amino acids. Germline V gene data show CDR1 as SEHNR and CDR2 as FQNEAQ (reference sequence). CDR3 residues: CASSLGTGYEQYF. The CDR3 region has the DNA TGTGCCAGCAGCTTAGGGACAGGCTACGAGCAGTACTTC. Filled out from reference TRBV7-9 and TRBJ2-7, the complete variable domain reads DTGVSQNPRHKITKRGQNVTFRCDPISEHNRLYWYRQTLGQGPEFLTYFQNEAQLEKSRLLSDRFSAERPKGSFSTLEIQRTEQGDSAMYLCASSLGTGYEQYFGPGTRLTVT.

This clone was counted between two and nine times. The J gene is TRBJ1-6, the V gene TRBV4-1; D might be TRBD1 (6 bases). Trimming removed 2 bases at V and 10 bases at J, with 12 bases between. CDR1 MGHRA and CDR2 YSYEKL come from the germline V gene. The length of the CDR3 is 14 residues. This chain's CDR3 is CASSQRGLGSPLHF. In nucleotides, the CDR3 is TGCGCCAGCAGCCAACGGGGGCTCGGATCACCCCTCCACTTT.

Here the CDR3 DNA reads TGTGCCAGCAGCCCCCTCCTGGACGCAACTAATGAAAAACTGTTTTTT. Its protein is CASSPLLDATNEKLFF. This rearrangement joins TRBV7-6 to TRBJ1-4; unclear D gene. Trimming took off 5 bases at V and 0 bases at J, with 13 bases between the two ends. Per the germline V gene, CDR1 is SGHVS and CDR2 is FNYEAQ. The CDR3 runs 16 residues. Together with reference TRBV7-6 and TRBJ1-4, the CDR3 gives the full variable domain: GAGVSQSPRYKVTKRGQDVALRCDPISGHVSLYWYRQALGQGPEFLTYFNYEAQQDKSGLPNDRFSAERPEGSISTLTIQRTEQRDSAMYRCASSPLLDATNEKLFFGSGTQLSVL.

The chain employs TRBV4-1 and TRBJ2-1; 9 positions match TRBD2. V trimming: 4 bases; J trimming: 6 bases; junction bases outside the gene matches: 4. CDR3 length: 14 amino acids. From germline, CDR1 is MGHRA and CDR2 YSYEKL. CDR3 sequence reads: CASSPGLASNEQFF. DNA of the CDR3: TGCGCCAGCAGCCCGGGACTAGCTTCCAATGAGCAGTTCTTC.

The chain combines TRBV7-2 with TRBJ2-3; 7 bases line up with TRBD2. The germline V gene encodes CDR1 SGHTA and CDR2 FQGNSA. CDR3 length equals 15 residues. With V trimmed by 6 bases and J by 2 bases, 8 bases remained unmatched. CDR3 in amino acids: CASRYKAGFTDTQYF. The CDR3 nucleotides read TGTGCCAGCAGATATAAAGCGGGATTCACAGATACGCAGTATTTT.

The chain uses TRBV4-3 and TRBJ2-7, with 11 positions matching TRBD1. Germline V lookup: CDR1 LGHNA, CDR2 YSLEER. The CDR3 is 16 residues long. V dropped 4 bases and J dropped 4; count of bases not matched to a gene: 9. The CDR3 loop reads CASSPRDRGDFYEQYF. CDR3 nucleotides: TGCGCCAGCAGCCCCAGGGACAGGGGGGATTTTTACGAGCAGTACTTC.

The V call is TRBV7-2, the J call TRBJ2-3; the match to TRBD1 covers 8 bases. V was clipped by 5 bases and J by 2 bases; unmatched bases: 3. Germline V gene data show CDR1 as SGHTA and CDR2 as FQGNSA. The CDR3 consists of 14 residues. The CDR3, as DNA: TGTGCCAGCAGCCGGGACAGGCTCACAGATACGCAGTATTTT. Translating gives CASSRDRLTDTQYF. Full variable domain (remainder filled in from reference TRBV7-2 and TRBJ2-3): GAGVSQSPSNKVTEKGKDVELRCDPISGHTALYWYRQSLGQGLEFLIYFQGNSAPDKSGLPSDRFSAERTGGSVSTLTIQRTQQEDSAVYLCASSRDRLTDTQYFGPGTRLTVL.

This clone showed up just once. The chain has TRBV11-2 and TRBJ2-1; D gene ambiguous. Looked up from germline, CDR1 is SGHAT and CDR2 is FQNNGV. Trimming stripped 7 bases from V and 1 base from J, with 17 bases between. This CDR3 region has 16 residues. The CDR3 loop is CASTQPGLRSYNEQFF. The CDR3 nucleotides read TGTGCCAGCACCCAGCCCGGGTTGAGGTCCTACAATGAGCAGTTCTTC.

The CDR3 region is CSASPPTANYGYTF. For the CDR3, the DNA is TGCAGTGCTAGTCCACCGACAGCTAACTATGGCTACACCTTC. This chain joins TRBV20-1 and TRBJ1-2; a possible D gene is TRBD1 (5 bases). V was trimmed by 3 bases and J by 0 bases, leaving 11 bases between them. The germline V gene encodes CDR1 DFQATT and CDR2 SNEGSKA (reference sequence). The CDR3 is 14 amino acids.

V is TRBV2 and J is TRBJ2-6; D call uncertain. The V gene lost 6 bases and the J gene lost 0 bases, with 9 bases spanning the gap. This CDR3 is 15 amino acids long. The germline V gene has CDR1 SNHLY and CDR2 FYNNEI. For the CDR3, the DNA is TGTGCCAGCAGGGTACAGACCTCTGGGGCCAACGTCCTGACTTTC. This translates into CASRVQTSGANVLTF.

This clone was seen once. The chain is built from TRBV19 and TRBJ2-7, with 10 bases that match TRBD1. The CDR3 sequence is 13 residues long. The ends lost 5 bases at V and 6 bases at J; junction bases unmatched: 4. From germline, CDR1 is LNHDA and CDR2 SQIVND (reference sequence). The CDR3 loop is CASSPTGGGEQYF. The CDR3, as DNA: TGTGCCAGTAGTCCGACAGGGGGCGGCGAGCAGTACTTC.

The V call is TRBV7-2, the J call TRBJ2-7; TRBD2 matches 7 bases. CDR3 length: 15 residues. V dropped 3 bases and J dropped 2; count of bases not matched to a gene: 7. Per germline, CDR1 SGHTA and CDR2 FQGNSA. Here the CDR3 reads CASSLGQGGPYEQYF. The CDR3 bases are TGTGCCAGCAGCTTGGGGCAGGGAGGGCCCTACGAGCAGTACTTC.

The chain carries TRBV14 and TRBJ2-7; no reliable D call. V was trimmed by 1 base and J by 3 bases, leaving 7 bases between them. The V gene's germline CDR1 is SGHDN and CDR2 FVKESK. The CDR3 runs 13 residues. The CDR3 nucleotides read TGTGCCAGCAGCCAAGCGGGCAGCTACGAGCAGTACTTC. Residues: CASSQAGSYEQYF.